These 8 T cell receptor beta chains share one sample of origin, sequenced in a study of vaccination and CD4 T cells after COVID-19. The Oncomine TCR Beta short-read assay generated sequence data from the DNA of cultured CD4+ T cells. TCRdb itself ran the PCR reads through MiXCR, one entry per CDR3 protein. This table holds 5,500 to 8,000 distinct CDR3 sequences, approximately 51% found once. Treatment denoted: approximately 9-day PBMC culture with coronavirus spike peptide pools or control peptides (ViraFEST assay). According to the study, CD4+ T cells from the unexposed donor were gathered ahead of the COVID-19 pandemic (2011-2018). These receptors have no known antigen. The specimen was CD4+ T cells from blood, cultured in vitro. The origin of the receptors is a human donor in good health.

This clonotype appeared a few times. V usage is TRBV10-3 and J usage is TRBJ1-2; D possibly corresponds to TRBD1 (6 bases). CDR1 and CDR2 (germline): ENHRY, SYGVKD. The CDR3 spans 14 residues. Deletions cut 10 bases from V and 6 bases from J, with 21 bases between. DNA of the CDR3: TGTGCCACCCTGGACAGTGGAATAATGGATGGCTACACCTTC. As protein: CATLDSGIMDGYTF.

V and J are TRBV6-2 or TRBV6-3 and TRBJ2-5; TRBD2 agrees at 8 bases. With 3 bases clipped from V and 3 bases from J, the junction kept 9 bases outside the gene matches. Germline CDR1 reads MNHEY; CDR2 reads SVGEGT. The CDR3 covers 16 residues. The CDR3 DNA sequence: TGTGCCAGCAGTTATTGGAGCGGGAGTTGGGAAGAGACCCAGTACTTC. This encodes CASSYWSGSWEETQYF.

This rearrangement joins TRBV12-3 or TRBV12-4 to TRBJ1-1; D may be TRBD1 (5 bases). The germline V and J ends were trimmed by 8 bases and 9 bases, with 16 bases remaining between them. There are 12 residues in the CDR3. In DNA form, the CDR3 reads TGTGCCAGCGCCGGGACGCCTGGGAAAGCTTTCTTT. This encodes CASAGTPGKAFF.

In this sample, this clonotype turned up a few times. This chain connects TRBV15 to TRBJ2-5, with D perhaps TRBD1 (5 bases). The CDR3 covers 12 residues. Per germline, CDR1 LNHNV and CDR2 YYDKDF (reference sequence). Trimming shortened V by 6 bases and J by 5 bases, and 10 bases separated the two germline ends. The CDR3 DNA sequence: TGTGCCACCAGTAGGGGATACGAGACCCAGTACTTC. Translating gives CATSRGYETQYF.

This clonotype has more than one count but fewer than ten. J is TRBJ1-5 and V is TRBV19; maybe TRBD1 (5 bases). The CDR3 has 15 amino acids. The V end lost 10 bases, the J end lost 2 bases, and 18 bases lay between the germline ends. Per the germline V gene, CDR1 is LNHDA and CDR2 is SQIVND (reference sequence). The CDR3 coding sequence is TGTGCCACCAATACCCAGGGAAGAGGCAATCAGCCCCAGCATTTT. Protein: CATNTQGRGNQPQHF. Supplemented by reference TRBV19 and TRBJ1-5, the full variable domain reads DGGITQSPKYLFRKEGQNVTLSCEQNLNHDAMYWYRQDPGQGLRLIYYSQIVNDFQKGDIAEGYSVSREKKESFPLTVTSAQKNPTAFYLCATNTQGRGNQPQHFGDGTRLSIL.

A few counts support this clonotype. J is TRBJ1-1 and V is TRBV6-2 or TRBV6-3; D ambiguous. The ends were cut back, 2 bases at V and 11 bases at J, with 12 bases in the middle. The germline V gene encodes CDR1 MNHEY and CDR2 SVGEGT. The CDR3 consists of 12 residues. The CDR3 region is CASSYEGLGAFF. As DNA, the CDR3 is TGTGCCAGCAGTTACGAGGGCTTAGGGGCTTTCTTT.

CDR3 residues: CASSRADGDEKLFF. The DNA of the CDR3 is TGCGCCAGCAGCCGGGCGGACGGAGATGAAAAACTGTTTTTT. The genes are TRBV5-1 and TRBJ1-4; D is ambiguous. Between the trimmed V and J ends, which lost 4 bases and 6 bases, there was a span of 13 bases. The CDR3 contains 14 residues. Germline loops: CDR1 SGHRS, CDR2 YFSETQ.

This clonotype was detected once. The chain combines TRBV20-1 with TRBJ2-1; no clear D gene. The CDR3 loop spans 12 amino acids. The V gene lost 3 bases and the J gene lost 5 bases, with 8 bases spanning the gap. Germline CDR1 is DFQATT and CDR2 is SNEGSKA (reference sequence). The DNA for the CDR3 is TGCAGTGCTAGTCTCCCGCACAATGAGCAGTTCTTC. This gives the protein CSASLPHNEQFF.